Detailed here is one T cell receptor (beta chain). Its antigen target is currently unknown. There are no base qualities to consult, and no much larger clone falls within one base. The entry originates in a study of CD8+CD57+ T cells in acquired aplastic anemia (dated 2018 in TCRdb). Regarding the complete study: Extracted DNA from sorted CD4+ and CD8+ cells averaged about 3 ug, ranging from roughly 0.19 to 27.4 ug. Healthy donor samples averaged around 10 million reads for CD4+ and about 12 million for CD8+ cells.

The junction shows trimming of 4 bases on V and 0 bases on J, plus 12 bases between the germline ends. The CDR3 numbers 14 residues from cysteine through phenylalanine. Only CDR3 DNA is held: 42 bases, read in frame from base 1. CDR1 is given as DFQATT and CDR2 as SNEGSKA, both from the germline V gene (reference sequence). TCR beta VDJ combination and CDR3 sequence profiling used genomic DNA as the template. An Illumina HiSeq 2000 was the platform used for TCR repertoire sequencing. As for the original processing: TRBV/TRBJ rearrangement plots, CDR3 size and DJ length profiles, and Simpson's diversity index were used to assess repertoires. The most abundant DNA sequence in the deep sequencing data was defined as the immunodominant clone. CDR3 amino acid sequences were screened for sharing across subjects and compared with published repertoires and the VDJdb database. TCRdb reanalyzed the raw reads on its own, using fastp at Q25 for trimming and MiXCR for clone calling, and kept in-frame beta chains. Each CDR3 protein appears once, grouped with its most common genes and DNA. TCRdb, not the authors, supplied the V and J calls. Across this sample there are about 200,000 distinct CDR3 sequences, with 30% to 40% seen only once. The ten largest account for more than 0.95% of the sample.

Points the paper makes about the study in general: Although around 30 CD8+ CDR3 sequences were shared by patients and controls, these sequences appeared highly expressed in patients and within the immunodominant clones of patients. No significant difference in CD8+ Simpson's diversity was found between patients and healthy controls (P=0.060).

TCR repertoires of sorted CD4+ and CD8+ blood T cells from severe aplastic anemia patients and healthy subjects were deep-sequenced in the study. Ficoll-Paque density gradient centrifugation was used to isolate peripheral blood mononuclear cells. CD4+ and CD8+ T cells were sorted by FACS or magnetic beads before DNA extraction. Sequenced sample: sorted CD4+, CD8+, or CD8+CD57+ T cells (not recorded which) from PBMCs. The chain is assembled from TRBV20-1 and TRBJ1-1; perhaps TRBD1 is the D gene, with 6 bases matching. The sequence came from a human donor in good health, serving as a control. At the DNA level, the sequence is TGCAGTGCTACCCGGGGGGGGCTGAACACTGAAGCTTTCTTT. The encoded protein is CSATRGGLNTEAFF.